This TCR beta chain was obtained from a study of cytomegalovirus exposure and HLA in healthy donors (dated by TCRdb to 2017 to 2019). Turning to the overall study: The 500 to 700 repertoires of the first cohort and the roughly 120 validation repertoires were produced on the same platform, according to a later analysis. The study aimed to test whether cataloging public T cell receptors could reveal signatures of past pathogen exposure. Besides the first cohort of around 700 subjects, a separate validation cohort made up of 95 to 150 different subjects was used. High-throughput TCR immunosequencing, statistical association of individual TCRs with disease status, and machine learning were combined to predict cytomegalovirus infection status.

Summary of the overall study and its limitations: In both the original and validation cohorts, the classifier was reported to diagnose cytomegalovirus status with high specificity and sensitivity. Of the cluster scores, about 94% were above 0 in a later analysis, which found that TCRs clustered in the first cohort also tended to co-occur in the roughly 130 validation repertoires. The authors suggested that the approach could potentially be extended to other disease states and immunological phenotypes. The study listed 164 TCR beta chains as associated with cytomegalovirus. In vitro tests confirmed that three of the cytomegalovirus-associated TCR beta chains recognize cytomegalovirus antigens. Most TCR sequences were observed very rarely across donors, whereas some public TCRs were present in many individuals. A later analysis lacked HLA typing for the validation cohort, so it scored co-occurrence in that cohort across all 120 repertoires.

V is clipped by 9 bases and J by 1 base, and the sequence between their germline boundaries is 13 bases long. The germline V gene (reference sequence) provides CDR1 MNHNY and CDR2 SVGAGI. The cysteine opens and the phenylalanine closes a CDR3 of 14 amino acids. Only the CDR3 DNA stays, 42 bases, in frame from base 1. Donors formed part of the validation cohort, which comprised some 120 subjects and was distinct from the first cohort of 690 or so subjects. Concerning this clone itself: This clone's antigen is unknown. Within one base of it there is no much larger clone, and no base qualities were kept.

The receptor library was made with the immunoSEQ multiplex PCR assay. For the original study's pipeline: To diagnose cytomegalovirus status from the catalog of TCR beta chain sequences, a statistical classification framework was built. TCRdb provides this immuneACCESS table in a form limited to in-frame rearrangements. Some clones are lacking; in checked studies, under half of them reflect an unresolved V gene, and why the rest are absent is not known. The V and J calls and the clone size are those of that table, but D and trimming were determined from the DNA. Within this sample are 65,000 to 75,000 clones, with roughly 95% of them counted one time only. Jointly, the top ten make up more than 3.5% of the sample.

Sequencing was performed on PBMCs. The sequence came from a woman aged 18 to 35 in good health and CMV-seropositive. This sequence uses TRBV6-6 and TRBJ2-1; a weak D assignment points to TRBD2 (6 bases agree). The sequence in DNA is TGTGCCAGTGGAGCGGGCGCGTCCTACAATGAGCAGTTCTTC. The translation is CASGAGASYNEQFF.